The 30 T cell receptor beta chains below all came from one sample that was sequenced in a study of T-cell reconstitution after alpha-beta-depleted transplantation in children. A TCRbeta library incorporating unique molecular identifiers was prepared. Each CDR3 protein is one row after TCRdb ran MiXCR on the PCR reads. The sample has approximately 980,000 distinct CDR3 sequences, about 29% seen once; the top ten hold over 25%. Sequenced material: PBMCs, mostly from graft donor cells, taken 360 days after TCRalphabeta/CD19-depleted stem cell transplant. These receptor sequences come from a boy less than two years old who had a stem cell transplant for SCID, so the T cells may come from the graft donor.

The chain is built from TRBV3-1 and TRBJ2-3; D call uncertain. This CDR3 region has 13 residues. V lost 6 bases, J lost 7 bases, and 14 bases lay in between. Germline V gene lookup returns CDR1 LGHDT and CDR2 YNNKEL (reference sequence). The CDR3 sequence: CASSPRSAHTQYF. CDR3 DNA sequence: TGTGCCAGCAGTCCGCGTAGTGCCCATACGCAGTATTTT.

The chain joins TRBV20-1 to TRBJ2-3; D not resolved. Trimming took off 6 bases at V and 0 bases at J, with 13 bases between the two ends. Per germline, CDR1 DFQATT and CDR2 SNEGSKA (reference sequence). This CDR3 is built from 14 residues. Here the CDR3 DNA reads TGCAGTGCGGAACAGTTTTCTAGCACAGATACGCAGTATTTT. Its translation is CSAEQFSSTDTQYF.

This rearrangement joins TRBV5-1 to TRBJ2-1; TRBD2 matches 11 bases. The CDR3 consists of 17 residues. The V segment lost 3 bases and the J segment 7 bases; nucleotides outside the gene matches: 12. Germline CDR1 SGHRS, CDR2 YFSETQ. The CDR3 nucleotides read TGCGCCAGCAGCTCGGGCCCGGGACTAGCGGCTCGAAATGAGCAGTTCTTC. It specifies CASSSGPGLAARNEQFF.

The sample holds a few counts of this clonotype. CDR3 coding DNA: TGTGCCATCAGTGAGTTAACTCGGATCGATACGCAGTATTTT. Its translation is CAISELTRIDTQYF. This sequence joins TRBV10-3 and TRBJ2-3, with D unclear. The CDR3 is made up of 14 amino acids. The V gene's germline CDR1 is ENHRY and CDR2 SYGVKD. The V gene lost 1 base and the J gene lost 6 bases, with 11 bases spanning the gap.

The chain employs TRBV5-1 and TRBJ2-1, with D possibly matching TRBD2 (5 bases). CDR1 is SGHRS, CDR2 YFSETQ, per germline. V was clipped by 1 base and J by 6 bases, with 14 bases between them. This CDR3 comprises 15 residues. As DNA, the CDR3 is TGCGCCAGCAGCTTGTGGACCCGCGAGGGCAATGAGCAGTTCTTC. Its translation: CASSLWTREGNEQFF.

Many counts were recorded for this clonotype. This sequence joins TRBV20-1 and TRBJ2-7; no clear D gene. Looked up from germline, CDR1 is DFQATT and CDR2 is SNEGSKA (reference sequence). V dropped 1 base and J dropped 0 bases, with 10 bases sitting between them. The CDR3 has 14 residues. For the CDR3, the DNA is TGCAGTGCTAGAGGGACGGATAGCTCCTACGAGCAGTACTTC. It codes for CSARGTDSSYEQYF.

This sequence joins TRBV18 and TRBJ2-2; possibly TRBD1 for D (5 bases). V was trimmed by 3 bases and J by 6 bases, leaving 17 bases between them. From germline, CDR1 is KGHSH and CDR2 LQKENI. The CDR3 spans 16 residues. The DNA for the CDR3 is TGTGCCAGCTCACCGCGTTCGGAAGGGGTCGCCGGGGAGCTGTTTTTT. This codes for CASSPRSEGVAGELFF.

This chain joins TRBV28 and TRBJ2-7; TRBD2 matches at 9 bases. The V gene end was trimmed by 0 bases and the J gene end by 2 bases; junction bases not matched to a gene: 5. The CDR3 consists of 16 residues. Germline CDR1 and CDR2: MDHEN and SYDVKM. For the CDR3, the DNA is TGTGCCAGCAGTTTATGGCGGGGGGGTACGCCCTACGAGCAGTACTTC. Amino acid sequence: CASSLWRGGTPYEQYF.

The CDR3 bases are TGTGCCTCCGCGACTAGCCCATCGGGAAATGAGCAGTTCTTC. Protein: CASATSPSGNEQFF. This chain uses TRBV10-3 with TRBJ2-1, with 7 positions matching TRBD2. CDR1 is ENHRY and CDR2 is SYGVKD in the germline V gene. This CDR3 spans 14 amino acids. The junction had 14 bases not matched to a gene; V was cut back by 11 bases and J by 7 bases.

CDR3 nucleotide sequence: TGTGCCAGCACCATCCAGGCCCGGACAGCTAATGAAAAACTGTTTTTT. This translates into CASTIQARTANEKLFF. The chain combines TRBV12-3 or TRBV12-4 with TRBJ1-4, with a weak D call TRBD1 (6 bases). V lost 7 bases and J lost 3, with 18 bases in between. CDR3 size: 16 residues.

This clonotype was seen ten or more times. The V call is TRBV20-1, the J call TRBJ1-5; 7 nucleotides line up with TRBD1. Per germline, CDR1 DFQATT and CDR2 SNEGSKA (reference sequence). This CDR3 contains 12 residues. Written as DNA, the CDR3 is TGCAGCGCCCGACAGGGTAATCAGCCCCAGCATTTT. Residues: CSARQGNQPQHF.

The chain recombines TRBV12-3 or TRBV12-4 with TRBJ1-5; the D is unclear. CDR3 length equals 14 residues. The V end was cut by 5 bases, the J end by 1 base, with 9 bases between. The CDR3 loop is CASSPGLSNQPQHF. The DNA of the CDR3 is TGTGCCAGCAGTCCCGGACTGAGCAATCAGCCCCAGCATTTT.

This clonotype has just a few counts. V and J are TRBV5-1 and TRBJ1-2; TRBD1 matches 9 bases. From germline, CDR1 is SGHRS and CDR2 YFSETQ. V lost 4 bases and J lost 2; bases outside the gene matches: 12. This CDR3 is 17 amino acids long. The chain's CDR3 is CASSPQGQGLANYGYTF. For the CDR3, the DNA is TGCGCCAGCAGCCCACAGGGACAGGGATTGGCGAACTATGGCTACACCTTC. Combining the CDR3 with reference TRBV5-1 and TRBJ1-2 gives the whole variable domain KAGVTQTPRYLIKTRGQQVTLSCSPISGHRSVSWYQQTPGQGLQFLFEYFSETQRNKGNFPGRFSGRQFSNSRSEMNVSTLELGDSALYLCASSPQGQGLANYGYTFGSGTRLTVV.

The gene calls are TRBV28 and TRBJ2-7, with a possible D match to TRBD2 (7 bases). Trimming left V 5 bases short and J 7 bases short, with 15 bases between. Germline V lookup: CDR1 MDHEN, CDR2 SYDVKM. The length of the CDR3 is 13 residues. CDR3 sequence reads: CASSPWTAGEQYF. The CDR3 bases are TGTGCCAGCAGTCCGTGGACAGCGGGGGAGCAGTACTTC. Using reference TRBV28 and TRBJ2-7 for the parts outside the CDR3, the full variable domain is DVKVTQSSRYLVKRTGEKVFLECVQDMDHENMFWYRQDPGLGLRLIYFSYDVKMKEKGDIPEGYSVSREKKERFSLILESASTNQTSMYLCASSPWTAGEQYFGPGTRLTVT.

This clonotype was observed a few times. The gene calls are TRBV20-1 and TRBJ2-3; 8 positions agree with TRBD2. Germline CDR1 and CDR2: DFQATT and SNEGSKA (reference sequence). V lost 8 bases, J lost 2 bases, and 9 bases stayed unmatched. This CDR3 spans 14 amino acids. CDR3 region: CSPKGGGYTDTQYF. DNA for the CDR3: TGCAGTCCTAAGGGCGGGGGGTACACAGATACGCAGTATTTT.

DNA of the CDR3: TGTGCCACCAGTGACCCAAAAGTGGTGGGACAGGTCATCTTGCGCGAAGAGACCCAGTACTTC. Translated: CATSDPKVVGQVILREETQYF. The chain joins TRBV24-1 to TRBJ2-5; 8 nucleotides match TRBD1. The CDR3 length is 21 residues. Per the germline V gene, CDR1 is KGHDR and CDR2 is SFDVKD. The junction had 24 bases not matched to a gene; V was cut back by 4 bases and J by 3 bases.

The V and J genes are TRBV4-1 and TRBJ2-2; D perhaps matches TRBD2 (7 bases). The germline V gene encodes CDR1 MGHRA and CDR2 YSYEKL. Trimming removed 11 bases from V and 7 bases from J, with 20 bases in between. This CDR3 is 14 amino acids long. The CDR3 here is CASGGSGRNGELFF. Here the CDR3 DNA reads TGCGCCTCGGGGGGCAGCGGGCGAAACGGGGAGCTGTTTTTT.

This clonotype has just a few counts. V and J are TRBV7-2 and TRBJ2-1, with D uncertain. V was shortened by 4 bases and J by 0 bases, with 16 bases between the two germline ends. In germline, CDR1 is SGHTA, CDR2 FQGNSA. The CDR3 is 17 residues long. The DNA of the CDR3 is TGTGCCAGCAGCTCATTACGGAGCCGCCCCTCCTACAATGAGCAGTTCTTC. This sequence encodes CASSSLRSRPSYNEQFF.

The chain links TRBV7-2 to TRBJ2-2; TRBD2 might be the D (7 bases). CDR1 SGHTA and CDR2 FQGNSA come from the germline V gene. The V and J ends lost 3 bases and 7 bases respectively, with 12 bases between them. The CDR3 is 14 residues long. This CDR3 reads CASSFAGAVGELFF. The CDR3 region has the DNA TGTGCCAGCAGCTTTGCGGGGGCGGTCGGGGAGCTGTTTTTT.

V and J are TRBV5-1 and TRBJ2-1, with D possibly matching TRBD2 (6 bases). V was trimmed by 5 bases and J by 4 bases, leaving 13 bases between them. The CDR3 loop spans 14 amino acids. Germline V gene data show CDR1 as SGHRS and CDR2 as YFSETQ. The CDR3 sequence: CASSGGVGYNEQFF. CDR3 in DNA: TGCGCCAGCAGTGGAGGGGTAGGTTACAATGAGCAGTTCTTC.

There are many counts of this clonotype. The chain couples TRBV6-2 or TRBV6-3 to TRBJ2-7; D remains unclear. CDR3 length: 13 amino acids. Trimming shortened V by 3 bases and J by 0 bases, and 6 bases separated the two germline ends. Looked up from germline, CDR1 is MNHEY and CDR2 is SVGEGT. CDR3 loop: CASSYGYSYEQYF. Here the CDR3 DNA reads TGTGCCAGCAGTTATGGATACTCCTACGAGCAGTACTTC.

The J gene is TRBJ1-3, the V gene TRBV15; no clear D gene. V lost 0 bases and J 0 bases, leaving 9 bases between the germline ends. The CDR3 consists of 16 residues. CDR1 is LNHNV and CDR2 is YYDKDF in the germline V gene (reference sequence). The CDR3: CATSREAALSGNTIYF. The CDR3 nucleotides are TGTGCCACCAGCAGAGAGGCGGCCCTCTCTGGAAACACCATATATTTT.

This clonotype was seen just once. The CDR3 DNA follows: TGTGCCAGCAGTTTAATACTTCGGGCTGCTGAGCAGTTCTTC. Translation gives CASSLILRAAEQFF. The V and J genes are TRBV12-3 or TRBV12-4 and TRBJ2-1, with D unclear. Trimming cost V 2 bases and J 9 bases, with 14 bases left between them. CDR3 length: 14 amino acids.

The chain employs TRBV19 and TRBJ2-1; D is unresolved. The CDR3 runs to 13 residues. Trimming left V 2 bases short and J 3 bases short, with 5 bases between. Germline lookup yields CDR1 LNHDA and CDR2 SQIVND (reference sequence). Written as DNA, the CDR3 is TGTGCCAGTAGTATATCCAGCTACAATGAGCAGTTCTTC. Translated: CASSISSYNEQFF.

The V call is TRBV4-3, the J call TRBJ2-1, with a possible D match to TRBD2 (5 bases). From germline, CDR1 is LGHNA and CDR2 YSLEER. The CDR3 covers 16 residues. Trimming stripped 0 bases from V and 0 bases from J, with 9 bases between. The CDR3 is CASSQDRGPSYNEQFF. For the CDR3, the DNA is TGCGCCAGCAGCCAAGATCGGGGTCCCTCCTACAATGAGCAGTTCTTC.

This clonotype has at least ten counts. This sequence joins TRBV7-8 and TRBJ2-1; 8 bases match TRBD2. V dropped 2 bases and J dropped 8; count of bases not matched to a gene: 8. This CDR3 has 15 residues. Germline lookup yields CDR1 SGHVS and CDR2 FQNEAQ. CDR3 in DNA: TGTGCCAGCAGCTTAAATCGGGGGGGAGGAGATGAGCAGTTCTTC. This codes for CASSLNRGGGDEQFF.

This chain joins TRBV12-3 or TRBV12-4 and TRBJ2-1; 7 bases are shared with TRBD1. This CDR3 spans 16 amino acids. V lost 4 bases, J lost 0 bases, and 6 bases stayed unmatched. The CDR3 region is CASSSGQLGSYNEQFF. CDR3 nucleotides: TGTGCCAGCAGTTCGGGACAGCTAGGCTCCTACAATGAGCAGTTCTTC.

This sequence joins TRBV7-8 and TRBJ2-1; D call uncertain. V lost 4 bases and J 8 bases, leaving 18 bases between the germline ends. CDR1 is SGHVS, CDR2 FQNEAQ, per germline. The CDR3 runs 15 residues. CDR3 amino acids: CASSSTELWVDEQFF. CDR3 nucleotide sequence: TGTGCCAGCAGCTCCACGGAACTGTGGGTGGATGAGCAGTTCTTC.

The chain links TRBV28 to TRBJ2-1, with 8 bases that match TRBD2. The length of the CDR3 is 18 residues. With V trimmed by 5 bases and J by 3 bases, 15 bases remained unmatched. CDR1 MDHEN and CDR2 SYDVKM come from the germline V gene. The CDR3 DNA is TGTGCCAGCAGTGTGGGAGCGGGGGCCCCAGAATTCTACAATGAGCAGTTCTTC. Amino acids: CASSVGAGAPEFYNEQFF. The full variable domain, with the rest looked up from reference TRBV28 and TRBJ2-1, is DVKVTQSSRYLVKRTGEKVFLECVQDMDHENMFWYRQDPGLGLRLIYFSYDVKMKEKGDIPEGYSVSREKKERFSLILESASTNQTSMYLCASSVGAGAPEFYNEQFFGPGTRLTVL.

The DNA of the CDR3 is TGTGCCAGCAGCTTGGGTAGGGTGGAAGAGCAGTACTTC. It yields the protein CASSLGRVEEQYF. The chain combines TRBV7-2 with TRBJ2-7; no definite D call. The V end lost 3 bases, the J end lost 7 bases, and 13 bases lay between the germline ends. Germline V gene lookup returns CDR1 SGHTA and CDR2 FQGNSA. The CDR3 totals 13 residues.